This record looks at one T cell receptor beta chain sequence and its context. This record belongs to a study of blood T cell repertoires in COVID-19. As for the study in general: T cells, B-cell-depleted T cells, or PBMCs supplied cDNA or gDNA.

Using immunoSEQ multiplex PCR, the repertoire was profiled, and TCRdb retains in-frame clones only, with some absent. The sample records over 150,000 clones, around 85% being singletons. Trimming left V 4 bases short and J 0 bases short, with 9 bases between. From germline, CDR1 is LNHDA and CDR2 SQIVND (reference sequence). The CDR3 has 15 residues. Recovered participants had two consecutive negative NP/OP PCR tests, healthcare professional clearance, or symptom resolution. This clonotype originated in a man aged 35 to 55 who had recovered from COVID-19. Sequencing was performed on PBMCs or T cells enriched from blood (not recorded which). The chain is built from TRBV19 and TRBJ1-4; no clear D. CDR3 nucleotides: TGTGCCAGTAGTAGCGTATTGGCAACTAATGAAAAACTGTTTTTT. Translating gives CASSSVLATNEKLFF.